This T cell receptor (beta chain) is drawn from a study of blood T cell repertoires in COVID-19. Study details: The United States, Italy and Spain supplied acute and convalescent COVID-19 samples.

This clone has only one observation. Per germline, CDR1 SGDLS and CDR2 YYNGEE. The V gene end was trimmed by 3 bases and the J gene end by 3 bases; junction bases not matched to a gene: 11. CDR3 length equals 16 residues. Assay: immunoSEQ multiplex PCR; the TCRdb copy retains only in-frame clones and omits some. The sample contains 100,000 to 150,000 clones, approximately 87% of which appear only once. This chain uses TRBV9 with TRBJ2-7; 8 bases align to TRBD2. This clonotype was obtained from a man in his 70s with active COVID-19. What was sequenced was peripheral blood. This CDR3 reads CASSAGFSGALYEQYF. DNA of the CDR3: TGTGCCAGCAGCGCCGGTTTTAGCGGGGCCCTCTACGAGCAGTACTTC.